Below, one T cell receptor beta chain is given with its context. Antigen unknown. At one end the junction does not follow the germline gene, possibly because of a read error. This record belongs to a study of graft-versus-host responses after intestinal transplantation. The protocol was immunoSEQ multiplex PCR, while the TCRdb copy is restricted to in-frame clones and leaves out a portion. This table holds 15,000 or so clones, 77% found once. The CDR3 totals 15 residues. Germline CDR1 reads SSHAT; CDR2 reads FNYEAQ (reference sequence). General study findings and limits: Early post-transplant declines in HvG were associated with peak levels of circulating GvH clones.

Intraepithelial plus lamina propria lymphocytes were released by processing graft tissue. The genes are TRBV7-7 and TRBJ2-2, with 7 nucleotides matching TRBD1. The input for sequencing was ileum tissue, taken 26 to 27 days after intestinal transplant. This clonotype originated in a human patient who received an intestinal transplant, so some T cells may come from the graft donor. Written as DNA, the CDR3 is TGTGCTAGCAGCTTAACAGGGGTGAACACCGGGGAGCTGTTTTTT. This codes for CASSLTGVNTGELFF.